This TCR beta chain was captured in a study of blood T cell repertoires in COVID-19. Looking at the study overall: PBMCs, B-cell-depleted T cells, or T cells provided the cDNA or gDNA that made up the material.

Produced via immunoSEQ multiplex PCR; TCRdb's table is partial and in-frame only. The table lists about 290,000 clones, approximately 88% of them singletons. Participant age was roughly 18 to 90 years, and participants resided in roughly 25 US areas. Allocation to cohorts depended on clinical history reported by the participants. V lost 0 bases and J lost 0, with 12 bases in between. The CDR3 contains 16 residues. Germline lookup yields CDR1 SGHRS and CDR2 YFSETQ. What was sequenced was PBMCs or T cells enriched from blood (not recorded which). The chain combines TRBV5-1 with TRBJ1-2; a possible D gene is TRBD1 (6 bases). This sequence was found in a woman in her thirties or forties who had recovered from COVID-19. DNA for the CDR3: TGCGCCAGCAGCTTGGACGGAGAGGGGGCTAACTATGGCTACACCTTC. Residues: CASSLDGEGANYGYTF.